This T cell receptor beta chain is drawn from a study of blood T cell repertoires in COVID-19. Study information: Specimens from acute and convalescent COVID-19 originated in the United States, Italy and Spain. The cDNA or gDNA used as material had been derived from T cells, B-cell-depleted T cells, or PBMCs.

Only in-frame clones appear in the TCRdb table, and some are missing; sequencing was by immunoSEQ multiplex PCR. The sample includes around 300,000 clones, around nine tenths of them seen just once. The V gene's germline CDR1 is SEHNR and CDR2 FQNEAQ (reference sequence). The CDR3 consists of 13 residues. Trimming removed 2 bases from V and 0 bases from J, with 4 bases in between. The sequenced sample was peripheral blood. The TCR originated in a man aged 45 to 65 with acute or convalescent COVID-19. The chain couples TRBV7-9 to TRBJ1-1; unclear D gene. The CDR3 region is CASSLSVNTEAFF. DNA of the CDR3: TGTGCCAGCAGCTTATCGGTGAACACTGAAGCTTTCTTT.